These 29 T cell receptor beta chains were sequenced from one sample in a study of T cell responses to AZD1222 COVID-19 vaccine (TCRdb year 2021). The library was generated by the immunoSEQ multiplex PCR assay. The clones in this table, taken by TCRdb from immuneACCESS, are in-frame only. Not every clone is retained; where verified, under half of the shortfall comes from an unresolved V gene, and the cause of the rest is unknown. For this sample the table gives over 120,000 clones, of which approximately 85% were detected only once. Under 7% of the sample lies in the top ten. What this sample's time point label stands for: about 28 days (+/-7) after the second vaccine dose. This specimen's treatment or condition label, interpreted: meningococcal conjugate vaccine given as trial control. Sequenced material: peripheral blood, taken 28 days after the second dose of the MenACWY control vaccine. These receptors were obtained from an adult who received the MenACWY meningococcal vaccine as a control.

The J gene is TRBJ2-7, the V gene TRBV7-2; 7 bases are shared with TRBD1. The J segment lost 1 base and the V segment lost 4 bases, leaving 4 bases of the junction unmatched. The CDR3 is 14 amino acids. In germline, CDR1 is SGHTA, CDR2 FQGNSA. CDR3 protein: CASSSGTVSYEQYF. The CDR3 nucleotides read TGTGCCAGCAGCTCCGGGACAGTTTCCTACGAGCAGTACTTC.

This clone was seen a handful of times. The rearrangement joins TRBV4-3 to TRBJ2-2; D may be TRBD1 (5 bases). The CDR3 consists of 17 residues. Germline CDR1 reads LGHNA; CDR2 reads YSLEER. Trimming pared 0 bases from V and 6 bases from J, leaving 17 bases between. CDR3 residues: CASSQEVNSLGPGELFF. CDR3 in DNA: TGCGCCAGCAGCCAAGAAGTCAACAGCTTGGGGCCCGGGGAGCTGTTTTTT.

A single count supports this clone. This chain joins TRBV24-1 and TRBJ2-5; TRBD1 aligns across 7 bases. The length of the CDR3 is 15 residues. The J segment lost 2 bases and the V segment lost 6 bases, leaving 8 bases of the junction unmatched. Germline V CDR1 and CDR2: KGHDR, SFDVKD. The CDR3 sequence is CATSRPTGEQETQYF. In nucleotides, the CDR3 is TGTGCCACCAGTCGACCTACAGGGGAACAAGAGACCCAGTACTTC.

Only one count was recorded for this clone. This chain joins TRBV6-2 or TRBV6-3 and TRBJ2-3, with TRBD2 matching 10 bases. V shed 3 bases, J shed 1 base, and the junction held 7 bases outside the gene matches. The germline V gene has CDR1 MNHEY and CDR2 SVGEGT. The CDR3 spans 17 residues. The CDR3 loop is CASSYSYLAGGTDTQYF. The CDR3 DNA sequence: TGTGCCAGCAGTTATTCCTATCTAGCGGGAGGCACAGATACGCAGTATTTT.

The CDR3 loop is CASSPRATVNTEAFF. The CDR3 nucleotides read TGTGCCAGCAGCCCCAGGGCAACCGTTAACACTGAAGCTTTCTTT. The J gene is TRBJ1-1, the V gene TRBV7-2; TRBD1 might be the D (5 bases). V was shortened by 5 bases and J by 2 bases, with 15 bases between the two germline ends. Looked up from germline, CDR1 is SGHTA and CDR2 is FQGNSA. This CDR3 is built from 15 residues.

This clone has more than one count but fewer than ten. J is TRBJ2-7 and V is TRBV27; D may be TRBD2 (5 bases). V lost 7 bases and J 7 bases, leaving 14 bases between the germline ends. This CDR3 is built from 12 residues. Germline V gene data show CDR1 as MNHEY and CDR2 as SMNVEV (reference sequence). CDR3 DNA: TGTGCCAGCACCAGTTGGACGGGAGAGCAGTACTTC. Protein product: CASTSWTGEQYF.

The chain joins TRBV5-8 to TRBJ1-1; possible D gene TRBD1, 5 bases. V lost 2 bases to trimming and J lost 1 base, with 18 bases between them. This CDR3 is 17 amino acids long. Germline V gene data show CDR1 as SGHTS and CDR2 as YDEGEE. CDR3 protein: CASSFPSNRLPNTEAFF. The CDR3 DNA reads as TGTGCCAGCAGCTTTCCGTCGAACAGGCTCCCGAACACTGAAGCTTTCTTT.

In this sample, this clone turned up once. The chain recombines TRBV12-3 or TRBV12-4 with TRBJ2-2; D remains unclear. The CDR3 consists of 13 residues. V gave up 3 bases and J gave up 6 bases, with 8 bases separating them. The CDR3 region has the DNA TGTGCCAGCAGTTTGAGAGGCGCCGGGGAGCTGTTTTTT. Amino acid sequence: CASSLRGAGELFF.

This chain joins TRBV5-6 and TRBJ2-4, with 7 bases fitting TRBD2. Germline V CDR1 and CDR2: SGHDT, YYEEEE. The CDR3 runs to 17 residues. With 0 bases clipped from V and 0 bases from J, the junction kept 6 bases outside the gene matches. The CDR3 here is CASSLGRAGLAKNIQYF. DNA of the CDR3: TGTGCCAGCAGCTTGGGTCGAGCGGGGCTAGCCAAAAACATTCAGTACTTC.

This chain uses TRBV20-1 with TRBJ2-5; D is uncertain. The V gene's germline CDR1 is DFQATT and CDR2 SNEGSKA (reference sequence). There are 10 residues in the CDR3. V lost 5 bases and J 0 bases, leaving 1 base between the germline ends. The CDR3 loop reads CSAYQETQYF. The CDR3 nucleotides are TGCAGTGCTTACCAAGAGACCCAGTACTTC.

The CDR3 region is CASSRENNYGYTF. The CDR3 DNA sequence: TGTGCCAGCAGCCGGGAGAATAACTATGGCTACACCTTC. The chain is built from TRBV11-2 and TRBJ1-2, with D uncertain. CDR3 size: 13 residues. Germline V gene sequence: CDR1 SGHAT, CDR2 FQNNGV. The V and J ends lost 5 bases and 1 base respectively, with 8 bases between them.

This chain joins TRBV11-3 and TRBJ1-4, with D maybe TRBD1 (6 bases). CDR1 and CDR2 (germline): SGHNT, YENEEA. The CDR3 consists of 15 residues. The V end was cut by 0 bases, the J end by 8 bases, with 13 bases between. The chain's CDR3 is CASSLDTGREEKLFF. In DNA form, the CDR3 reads TGTGCCAGCAGCTTAGATACAGGGCGAGAGGAAAAACTGTTTTTT.

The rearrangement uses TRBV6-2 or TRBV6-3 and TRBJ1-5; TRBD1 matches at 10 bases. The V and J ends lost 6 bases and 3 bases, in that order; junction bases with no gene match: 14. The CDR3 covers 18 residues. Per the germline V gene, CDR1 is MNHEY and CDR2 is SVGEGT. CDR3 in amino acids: CASSLISSTGGLNQPQHF. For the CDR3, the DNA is TGTGCCAGCAGCCTCATTAGCTCGACAGGGGGCCTCAATCAGCCCCAGCATTTT.

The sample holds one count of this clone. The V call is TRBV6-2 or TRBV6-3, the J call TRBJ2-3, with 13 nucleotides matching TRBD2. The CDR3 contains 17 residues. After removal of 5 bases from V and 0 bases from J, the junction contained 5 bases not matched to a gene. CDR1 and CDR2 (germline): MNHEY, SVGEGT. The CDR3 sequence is CASSEGLAGLSTDTQYF. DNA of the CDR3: TGTGCCAGCAGTGAGGGACTAGCGGGGCTTAGCACAGATACGCAGTATTTT.

The chain's CDR3 is CASSERLYNEQFF. In DNA form, the CDR3 reads TGTGCCAGCAGTGAGCGACTTTACAATGAGCAGTTCTTC. The V call is TRBV6-1, the J call TRBJ2-1, with no clear D. The length of the CDR3 is 13 residues. V gave up 3 bases and J gave up 4 bases, with 7 bases separating them. The germline V gene has CDR1 MNHNS and CDR2 SASEGT.

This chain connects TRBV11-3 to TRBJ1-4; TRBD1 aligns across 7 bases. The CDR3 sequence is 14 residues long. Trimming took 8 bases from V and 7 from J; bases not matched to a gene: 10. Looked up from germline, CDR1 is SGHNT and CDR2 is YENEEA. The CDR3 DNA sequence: TGTGCCAGCGCAAGTCCAGGGGGTGCTGAAAAACTGTTTTTT. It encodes CASASPGGAEKLFF.

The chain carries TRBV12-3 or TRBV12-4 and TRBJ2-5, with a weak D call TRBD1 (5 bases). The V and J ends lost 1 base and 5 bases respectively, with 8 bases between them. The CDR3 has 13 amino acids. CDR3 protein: CASSLVGQETQYF. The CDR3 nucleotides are TGTGCCAGCAGTTTAGTGGGGCAGGAGACCCAGTACTTC.

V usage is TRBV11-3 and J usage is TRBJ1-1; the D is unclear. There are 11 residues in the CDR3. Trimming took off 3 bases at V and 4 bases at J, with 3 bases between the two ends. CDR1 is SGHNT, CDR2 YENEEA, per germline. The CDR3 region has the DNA TGTGCCAGCAGCTTGAGCACTGAAGCTTTCTTT. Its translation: CASSLSTEAFF.

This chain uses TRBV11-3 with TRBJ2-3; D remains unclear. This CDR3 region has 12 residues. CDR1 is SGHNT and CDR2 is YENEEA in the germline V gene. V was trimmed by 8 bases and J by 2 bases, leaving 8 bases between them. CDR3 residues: CASQLNTDTQYF. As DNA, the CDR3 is TGTGCCAGCCAGCTGAACACAGATACGCAGTATTTT.

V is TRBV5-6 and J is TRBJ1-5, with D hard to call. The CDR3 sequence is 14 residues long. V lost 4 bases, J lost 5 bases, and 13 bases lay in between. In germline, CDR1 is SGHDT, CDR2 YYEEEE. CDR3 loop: CASSVDGSYQPQHF. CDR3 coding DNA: TGTGCCAGCAGCGTGGACGGATCATATCAGCCCCAGCATTTT.

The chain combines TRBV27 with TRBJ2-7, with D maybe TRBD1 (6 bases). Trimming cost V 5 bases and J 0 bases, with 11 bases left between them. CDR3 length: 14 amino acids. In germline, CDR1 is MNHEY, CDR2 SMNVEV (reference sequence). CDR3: CASSRTAASYEQYF. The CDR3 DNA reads TGTGCCAGCAGTAGGACAGCCGCCTCCTACGAGCAGTACTTC.

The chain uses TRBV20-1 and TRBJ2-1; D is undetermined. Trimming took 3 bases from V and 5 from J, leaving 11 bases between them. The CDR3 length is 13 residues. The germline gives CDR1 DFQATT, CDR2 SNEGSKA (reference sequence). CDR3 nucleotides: TGCAGTGCTAGTGGGTCGGGCCACAATGAGCAGTTCTTC. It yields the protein CSASGSGHNEQFF.

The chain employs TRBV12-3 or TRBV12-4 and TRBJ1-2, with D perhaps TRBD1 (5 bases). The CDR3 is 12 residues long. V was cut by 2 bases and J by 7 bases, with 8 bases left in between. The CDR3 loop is CASSLSGGGYTF. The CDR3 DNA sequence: TGTGCCAGCAGTTTAAGTGGGGGTGGCTACACCTTC.

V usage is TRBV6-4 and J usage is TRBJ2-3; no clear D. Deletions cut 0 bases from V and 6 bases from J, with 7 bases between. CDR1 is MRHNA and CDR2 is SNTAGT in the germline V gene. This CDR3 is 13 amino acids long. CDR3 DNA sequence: TGTGCCAGCAGTGACTCGATCCAGGATACGCAGTATTTT. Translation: CASSDSIQDTQYF.

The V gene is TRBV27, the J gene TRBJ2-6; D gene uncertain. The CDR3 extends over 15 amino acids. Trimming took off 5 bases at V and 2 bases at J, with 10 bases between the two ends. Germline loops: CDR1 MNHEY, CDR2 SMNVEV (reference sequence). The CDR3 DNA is TGTGCCAGCAGTCCGGGTACTACTGGGGCCAACGTCCTGACTTTC. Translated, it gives CASSPGTTGANVLTF. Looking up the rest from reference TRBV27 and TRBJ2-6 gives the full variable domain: EAQVTQNPRYLITVTGKKLTVTCSQNMNHEYMSWYRQDPGLGLRQIYYSMNVEVTDKGDVPEGYKVSRKEKRNFPLILESPSPNQTSLYFCASSPGTTGANVLTFGAGSRLTVL.

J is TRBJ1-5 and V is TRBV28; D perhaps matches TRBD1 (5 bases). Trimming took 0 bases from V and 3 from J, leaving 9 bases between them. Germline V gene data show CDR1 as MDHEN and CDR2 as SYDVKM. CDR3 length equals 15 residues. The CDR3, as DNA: TGTGCCAGCAGTTTATGGGCGGGGGACAATCAGCCCCAGCATTTT. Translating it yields CASSLWAGDNQPQHF.

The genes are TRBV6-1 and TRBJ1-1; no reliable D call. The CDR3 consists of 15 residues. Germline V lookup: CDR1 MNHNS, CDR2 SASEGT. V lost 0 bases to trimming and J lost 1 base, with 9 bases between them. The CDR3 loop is CASSEAGRTNTEAFF. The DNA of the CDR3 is TGTGCCAGCAGTGAAGCTGGGCGGACGAACACTGAAGCTTTCTTT.

DNA for the CDR3: TGTGCCAGCAGCCCCTATCGAGAACAGGTTAGCAATCAGCCCCAGCATTTT. It codes for CASSPYREQVSNQPQHF. The chain couples TRBV27 to TRBJ1-5, with a possible D match to TRBD1 (5 bases). The germline CDR1 and CDR2 sequences are MNHEY and SMNVEV (reference sequence). Between the trimmed V and J ends, which lost 6 bases and 0 bases, there was a span of 18 bases. The CDR3 length is 17 residues.

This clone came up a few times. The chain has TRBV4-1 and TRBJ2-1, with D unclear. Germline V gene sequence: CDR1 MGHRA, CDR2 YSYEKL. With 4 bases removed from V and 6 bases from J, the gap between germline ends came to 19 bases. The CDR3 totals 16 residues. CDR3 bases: TGCGCCAGCAGCCCCAAGACCGCGCAGTCAGTCAATGAGCAGTTCTTC. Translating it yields CASSPKTAQSVNEQFF.